This passage covers 24 T cell receptor beta chains from one sample sequenced in a study of blood T cells in healthy people across ages. Next came a second PCR, run for about 6 to 12 cycles, which used a sample-barcoded 5' primer along with a J-beta primer mix. TCRdb re-called the 5' RACE reads through MiXCR, storing one row per CDR3 protein. The repertoire holds fewer than 900,000 distinct CDR3 sequences, with 35% to 45% as singletons. Material for sequencing was blood. Receptors originate from a woman aged 60 to 75 in good health.

Points on this clonotype: One junction end does not reproduce the germline sequence, and a read error may be involved. The chain couples TRBV3-1 to TRBJ2-2; TRBD1 might be the D (8 bases). Germline CDR1 is LGHDT and CDR2 is YNNKEL (reference sequence). CDR3 length equals 21 residues. CDR3 loop: CASSQAFASGTGTGGTGELFF. The CDR3 DNA is TGTGCCAGCAGTCAAGCTTTTGCCTCCGGGACAGGCACGGGGGGCACCGGGGAGCTGTTTTTT.

This sequence joins TRBV12-3 or TRBV12-4 and TRBJ2-7; TRBD2 matches at 9 bases. V trimming: 3 bases; J trimming: 7 bases; junction bases outside the gene matches: 7. The CDR3 totals 14 residues. Here the CDR3 reads CASSFGGGDNEQYF. CDR3 sequence (DNA): TGTGCCAGCAGTTTCGGCGGGGGGGATAATGAGCAGTACTTC.

This chain links TRBV7-9 with TRBJ2-7; 10 bases are a match to TRBD1. The germline CDR1 and CDR2 sequences are SEHNR and FQNEAQ (reference sequence). The CDR3 consists of 14 residues. With 5 bases clipped from V and 10 bases from J, the junction kept 11 bases outside the gene matches. In DNA, the CDR3 is TGTGCCAGCAGCAACACCGGGACAGGGGCTATCCAGTACTTC. It yields the protein CASSNTGTGAIQYF. Full variable domain (rest looked up from reference TRBV7-9 and TRBJ2-7): DTGVSQNPRHKITKRGQNVTFRCDPISEHNRLYWYRQTLGQGPEFLTYFQNEAQLEKSRLLSDRFSAERPKGSFSTLEIQRTEQGDSAMYLCASSNTGTGAIQYFGPGTRLTVT.

This clonotype was counted a few times. The rearrangement joins TRBV20-1 to TRBJ2-4, with D hard to call. The V end lost 3 bases, the J end lost 1 base, and 19 bases lay between the germline ends. Germline V gene sequence: CDR1 DFQATT, CDR2 SNEGSKA (reference sequence). There are 17 residues in the CDR3. CDR3 DNA sequence: TGCAGTGCTAGTCTACAAGCACTACTCCCGGCCAAAAACATTCAGTACTTC. This sequence encodes CSASLQALLPAKNIQYF.

The chain is built from TRBV29-1 and TRBJ2-7, with 10 bases fitting TRBD1. The CDR3 spans 14 residues. V lost 7 bases to trimming and J lost 0 bases; unmatched junction nucleotides: 6. Germline values: CDR1 SQVTM, CDR2 ANQGSEA. As DNA, the CDR3 is TGCAGCGCATCGGACAGGGGGAACTCCTACGAGCAGTACTTC. The encoded protein is CSASDRGNSYEQYF.

The chain carries TRBV30 and TRBJ1-6; D perhaps matches TRBD1 (5 bases). This CDR3 has 16 residues. CDR1 GTSNPN and CDR2 SVGIG come from the germline V gene (reference sequence). Trimming removed 0 bases at V and 10 bases at J, with 19 bases between. DNA of the CDR3: TGTGCCTGGAGTGTACCAGAAGCCAGGGTTGGATCACCCCTCCACTTT. This translates into CAWSVPEARVGSPLHF.

Concerning this clonotype: Germline and junction disagree at one end, which may indicate a read error. The rearrangement joins TRBV15 to TRBJ2-1; the match to TRBD2 covers 11 bases. CDR3 length equals 15 residues. The germline gives CDR1 LNHNV, CDR2 YYDKDF (reference sequence). CDR3 sequence reads: CATSTLAGVGNGQFF. CDR3 DNA sequence: TGTGCCACCAGCACACTAGCGGGAGTTGGCAATGGGCAGTTCTTC.

The rearrangement links TRBV7-2 to TRBJ1-4; D may be TRBD1 (5 bases). The CDR3 runs 13 residues. V was trimmed by 5 bases and J by 7 bases, leaving 11 bases between them. Per germline, CDR1 SGHTA and CDR2 FQGNSA. CDR3 amino acids: CASSAGIGEKLFF. The CDR3 nucleotides are TGTGCCAGCAGCGCAGGGATTGGTGAAAAACTGTTTTTT.

The J gene is TRBJ2-5, the V gene TRBV5-1; TRBD2 might be the D (7 bases). Trimming removed 5 bases from V and 11 bases from J, with 22 bases in between. This CDR3 is built from 14 residues. Germline V gene data show CDR1 as SGHRS and CDR2 as YFSETQ. The CDR3 reads CASRGGEVYNEQYF. The CDR3 nucleotides read TGCGCCAGCAGAGGGGGGGAGGTGTACAATGAGCAGTACTTC.

J is TRBJ1-4 and V is TRBV7-2; D not certain. V gave up 5 bases and J gave up 12 bases, with 13 bases separating them. The CDR3 is made up of 12 amino acids. The germline V gene has CDR1 SGHTA and CDR2 FQGNSA. The CDR3 spells CASSTYPEELFF. In nucleotides, the CDR3 is TGTGCCAGCAGCACGTATCCCGAGGAACTGTTTTTT.

On this clonotype itself: At one end, the junction sequence differs from germline, possibly due to a read error. The chain uses TRBV20-1 and TRBJ2-5, with a weak D call TRBD2 (6 bases). Germline assignment: CDR1 DFQATT and CDR2 SNEGSKA (reference sequence). The CDR3 contains 13 residues. CDR3 region: CSAGDEGRETQYF. The CDR3 DNA follows: TGCAGTGCTGGAGATGAGGGGAGGGAGACCCAGTACTTC.

This clonotype was picked up a small number of times. The J gene is TRBJ2-5, the V gene TRBV30; D is ambiguous. The J call could be wrong; TRBJ2-7 is a better fit for the DNA end. This CDR3 has 11 residues. CDR1 is GTSNPN and CDR2 is SVGIG in the germline V gene (reference sequence). The CDR3, as DNA: TGTGCCTGGTCAGTGGCCTACGAGCAGTACTTC. Protein: CAWSVAYEQYF.

The CDR3 sequence: CASSYGTSGRAGSYEQYF. The CDR3 DNA sequence: TGTGCCAGCAGTTACGGGACTAGCGGGAGGGCCGGATCCTACGAGCAGTACTTC. The V call is TRBV6-2 or TRBV6-3, the J call TRBJ2-7, with TRBD2 matching 16 bases. The J segment lost 1 base and the V segment lost 2 bases, leaving 5 bases of the junction unmatched. Germline V CDR1 and CDR2: MNHEY, SVGEGT. CDR3 size: 18 residues.

This clonotype was counted ten times or more. The J gene is TRBJ2-7, the V gene TRBV13; 7 positions match TRBD2. Germline lookup yields CDR1 PRHDT and CDR2 FYEKMQ (reference sequence). V lost 5 bases and J lost 2; bases outside the gene matches: 6. The CDR3 is 14 amino acids. The DNA for the CDR3 is TGTGCCAGCAGCACCCGAACTAGCGCCTACGAGCAGTACTTC. This codes for CASSTRTSAYEQYF.

The chain is built from TRBV5-6 and TRBJ2-4; either TRBD1 or TRBD2 may fit D (5 bases each). Gene TRBJ2-7 matches the end of the DNA better, so the J call may be wrong. Germline V gene data show CDR1 as SGHDT and CDR2 as YYEEEE. CDR3 length: 12 amino acids. The CDR3 here is CASAIGDGEQYF. The CDR3 DNA reads as TGTGCCAGCGCAATCGGGGACGGCGAGCAGTACTTC.

V is TRBV13 and J is TRBJ2-3, with D perhaps TRBD1 or TRBD2 (5 bases each). The CDR3 spans 12 residues. Trimming took off 2 bases at V and 8 bases at J, with 8 bases between the two ends. Germline loops: CDR1 PRHDT, CDR2 FYEKMQ (reference sequence). The CDR3 DNA reads TGTGCCAGCAGCTTATCGAGGGGTACGCAGTATTTT. Translated: CASSLSRGTQYF.

The rearrangement links TRBV7-2 to TRBJ2-2; D is perhaps TRBD1 or TRBD2 (5 bases each). With 1 base removed from V and 5 bases from J, the gap between germline ends came to 11 bases. CDR3 length: 15 amino acids. CDR1 and CDR2 from the germline V gene are SGHTA and FQGNSA. CDR3 in amino acids: CASSLGGARTGELFF. The CDR3 bases are TGTGCCAGCAGCTTAGGAGGGGCTCGGACCGGGGAGCTGTTTTTT.

On this clonotype itself: This may stem from a read error, because a much larger clone lies one nucleotide away. This chain connects TRBV7-9 to TRBJ2-3; D unresolved. This CDR3 has 15 residues. Deletions cut 0 bases from V and 4 bases from J, with 11 bases between. Germline V gene data show CDR1 as SEHNR and CDR2 as FQNEAQ (reference sequence). The chain's CDR3 is CASSLAGIPADTQYF. The CDR3 DNA sequence: TGTGCCAGCAGCTTAGCAGGGATTCCGGCAGATACGCAGTATTTT.

J is TRBJ2-6 and V is TRBV6-5; D gene unclear. Trimming pared 0 bases from V and 0 bases from J, leaving 6 bases between. The CDR3 sequence is 16 residues long. The germline V gene has CDR1 MNHEY and CDR2 SVGAGI. Here the CDR3 reads CASSYSHNSGANVLTF. In DNA form, the CDR3 reads TGTGCCAGCAGTTACTCACACAACTCTGGGGCCAACGTCCTGACTTTC.

A note on this clonotype: A much more abundant neighbour one base away suggests this may be a read error. V and J are TRBV4-3 and TRBJ2-7; D is undetermined. Germline V gene sequence: CDR1 LGHNA, CDR2 YSLEER. This CDR3 has 14 residues. V was clipped by 3 bases and J by 12 bases, with 21 bases between them. In DNA, the CDR3 is TGCGCCAGCAGCCAGCAATTGATAGGAGAGACCCGGTACTTC. It translates to CASSQQLIGETRYF.

This clonotype appeared a single time. An end of the junction differs from the germline gene, which may be a read error. The chain has TRBV20-1 and TRBJ1-1; D gene uncertain. The germline CDR1 and CDR2 sequences are DFQATT and SNEGSKA (reference sequence). This CDR3 is 16 amino acids long. CDR3 amino acids: CSAISTSLAQNTEAFF. The DNA for the CDR3 is TGCAGTGCTATCTCCACTTCTTTGGCCCAGAACACTGAGGCTTTCTTT.

The genes are TRBV28 and TRBJ1-2; no clear D. The CDR3 has 13 residues. Between the trimmed V and J ends, which lost 6 bases and 6 bases, there was a span of 14 bases. Germline V gene lookup returns CDR1 MDHEN and CDR2 SYDVKM. The CDR3 loop is CASRPSLRHGYTF. Here the CDR3 DNA reads TGTGCCAGCAGGCCCTCTCTCAGGCATGGCTACACCTTC.

The chain is built from TRBV7-3 and TRBJ1-1, with TRBD1 matching 7 bases. CDR1 is SGHTA, CDR2 FQGTGA, per germline. V gave up 3 bases and J gave up 5 bases; unmatched junction bases: 6. The CDR3 consists of 14 residues. CDR3 coding DNA: TGTGCCAGCAGCTTGGAGGGGGCGGGAACTGAAGCTTTCTTT. Encoded protein: CASSLEGAGTEAFF. Supplemented by reference TRBV7-3 and TRBJ1-1, the full variable domain reads GAGVSQTPSNKVTEKGKYVELRCDPISGHTALYWYRQSLGQGPEFLIYFQGTGAADDSGLPNDRFFAVRPEGSVSTLKIQRTERGDSAVYLCASSLEGAGTEAFFGQGTRLTVV.

CDR3 protein: CASSQLTGHTEAFF. In DNA form, the CDR3 reads TGTGCCAGCAGCCAACTGACAGGGCACACTGAAGCTTTCTTT. The chain combines TRBV3-1 with TRBJ1-1; 7 nucleotides match TRBD1. The CDR3 covers 14 residues. J gave up 3 bases and V 2 bases, and 3 bases lay outside the gene matches. CDR1 is LGHDT and CDR2 is YNNKEL in the germline V gene (reference sequence). Supplemented by reference TRBV3-1 and TRBJ1-1, the full variable domain reads DTAVSQTPKYLVTQMGNDKSIKCEQNLGHDTMYWYKQDSKKFLKIMFSYNNKELIINETVPNRFSPKSPDKAHLNLHINSLELGDSAVYFCASSQLTGHTEAFFGQGTRLTVV.